A selection of T cell receptor beta chains follows, all from one sample in a study of T cell responses to AZD1222 COVID-19 vaccine. Some clones are missing from TCRdb's copy, which holds only in-frame ones; the method was immunoSEQ multiplex PCR. The sample includes approximately 190,000 clones, roughly 93% of them seen just once. This specimen consisted of peripheral blood, obtained on day 0 of AZD1222 vaccination. Source of these receptors: an adult in good health. CDR3s include the opening cysteine and the closing phenylalanine or tryptophan. Fields, in order: clone size, D gene, V gene, J gene, CDR3 DNA, CDR3 protein. The D gene is left open where the match is weak. Clone size appears in some rows only: once, few, many, or a class for an expanded clone.

clone_size: few
d_call: -
v_call: TRBV18
j_call: TRBJ2-5
cdr3_nt: TGTGCCAGCTCACCCTCGGTTGTTATAAAGACCCAGTACTTC
cdr3_aa: CASSPSVVIKTQYF

clone_size: -
d_call: -
v_call: TRBV19
j_call: TRBJ2-3
cdr3_nt: TGTGCCAGTAGTATAGGCGGTTCGAGCACAGATACGCAGTATTTT
cdr3_aa: CASSIGGSSTDTQYF

clone_size: -
d_call: TRBD2
v_call: TRBV9
j_call: TRBJ2-1
cdr3_nt: TGTGCCAGCAGCGTGGCCTTGGGCGGGAGCTACAATGAGCAGTTCTTC
cdr3_aa: CASSVALGGSYNEQFF

clone_size: -
d_call: -
v_call: TRBV13
j_call: TRBJ2-3
cdr3_nt: TGTGCCAGCAGCTTGGGGGGGCCTGGAACAGATACGCAGTATTTT
cdr3_aa: CASSLGGPGTDTQYF

clone_size: -
d_call: TRBD1
v_call: TRBV2
j_call: TRBJ1-1
cdr3_nt: TGTGCCAGCCGGGACAGTTTGCAGAACACTGAAGCTTTCTTT
cdr3_aa: CASRDSLQNTEAFF

clone_size: -
d_call: -
v_call: TRBV9
j_call: TRBJ1-3
cdr3_nt: TGTGCCAGCAGCTTCGGTCACACCTCTGGAAACACCATATATTTT
cdr3_aa: CASSFGHTSGNTIYF

clone_size: -
d_call: -
v_call: TRBV20-1
j_call: TRBJ1-2
cdr3_nt: TGCAGTGCTAGTGCCCCCGCGGGGGATGGCTACACCTTC
cdr3_aa: CSASAPAGDGYTF

clone_size: -
d_call: TRBD1
v_call: TRBV18
j_call: TRBJ1-5
cdr3_nt: TGTGCCAGCTCAGCGGGGACAGGGGTCAATCAGCCCCAGCATTTT
cdr3_aa: CASSAGTGVNQPQHF

clone_size: -
d_call: TRBD2
v_call: TRBV11-2
j_call: TRBJ2-1
cdr3_nt: TGTGCCAGCAGCCGGCTTAAACGACCGGGACTAGCGGGAGTTGAGCAGTTCTTC
cdr3_aa: CASSRLKRPGLAGVEQFF

clone_size: -
d_call: TRBD1
v_call: TRBV29-1
j_call: TRBJ1-2
cdr3_nt: TGCAGCGTTGGGACAGGGGGCGCAAATGGCTACACCTTC
cdr3_aa: CSVGTGGANGYTF

clone_size: -
d_call: TRBD2
v_call: TRBV5-4
j_call: TRBJ2-5
cdr3_nt: TGTGCCAGCAGCTCTACCTTGACTAGCCCCGGAGTAGAGACCCAGTACTTC
cdr3_aa: CASSSTLTSPGVETQYF

clone_size: -
d_call: TRBD2
v_call: TRBV7-2
j_call: TRBJ2-2
cdr3_nt: TGTGCCAGCAGCTCGACTAGCGCCTACACCGGGGAGCTGTTTTTT
cdr3_aa: CASSSTSAYTGELFF

clone_size: few
d_call: -
v_call: TRBV5-1
j_call: TRBJ1-2
cdr3_nt: TGCGCCAGCAGCTTCGAGCCGGGATTTAACTATGGCTACACCTTC
cdr3_aa: CASSFEPGFNYGYTF

clone_size: -
d_call: -
v_call: TRBV6-6
j_call: TRBJ1-1
cdr3_nt: TGTGCCAGCAATAAGGAGAGGCTGAACACTGAAGCTTTCTTT
cdr3_aa: CASNKERLNTEAFF

clone_size: -
d_call: TRBD2
v_call: TRBV28
j_call: TRBJ2-1
cdr3_nt: TGTGCCAGCAGCCCCCCCCTTAATAGCGGGAACTACAATGAGCAGTTCTTC
cdr3_aa: CASSPPLNSGNYNEQFF

clone_size: -
d_call: -
v_call: TRBV7-9
j_call: TRBJ2-3
cdr3_nt: TGTGCCAGCAGCTACGGTTACACAGATACGCAGTATTTT
cdr3_aa: CASSYGYTDTQYF

clone_size: -
d_call: TRBD1
v_call: TRBV9
j_call: TRBJ2-7
cdr3_nt: TGTGCCAGCAGCGAGGGGACAGGAAACTCCTACGAGCAGTACTTC
cdr3_aa: CASSEGTGNSYEQYF

clone_size: -
d_call: TRBD2
v_call: TRBV19
j_call: TRBJ2-3
cdr3_nt: TGTGCCAGTAGTATTTCGGATTTCCAGCGGGGATTCACAGATACGCAGTATTTT
cdr3_aa: CASSISDFQRGFTDTQYF

clone_size: -
d_call: -
v_call: TRBV27
j_call: TRBJ2-7
cdr3_nt: TGTGCCAGCAGTTTATCGGGTGGCAGATTAAAGGAGCAGTACTTC
cdr3_aa: CASSLSGGRLKEQYF

clone_size: -
d_call: -
v_call: TRBV29-1
j_call: TRBJ1-2
cdr3_nt: TGCAGCGTTGAGGTTCTCGAATATGGCTACACCTTC
cdr3_aa: CSVEVLEYGYTF

clone_size: -
d_call: -
v_call: TRBV5-6
j_call: TRBJ1-1
cdr3_nt: TGTGCCAGCAGCTTGGTGGTCAGTCTGAACACTGAAGCTTTCTTT
cdr3_aa: CASSLVVSLNTEAFF

clone_size: -
d_call: TRBD2
v_call: TRBV28
j_call: TRBJ2-1
cdr3_nt: TGTGCCAGCAGTTCCATAGCGGGAGTCGGCAATGAGCAGTTCTTC
cdr3_aa: CASSSIAGVGNEQFF

clone_size: -
d_call: TRBD1
v_call: TRBV3-1/TRBV3-2
j_call: TRBJ1-1
cdr3_nt: TGTGCCAGCAGCCAAGATGATGGGACAGGGGTGGGAGCTTTCTTT
cdr3_aa: CASSQDDGTGVGAFF

clone_size: few
d_call: -
v_call: TRBV24-1
j_call: TRBJ2-3
cdr3_nt: TGTGCCACCAGTGACGGAGGATACACAGATACGCAGTATTTT
cdr3_aa: CATSDGGYTDTQYF

clone_size: -
d_call: -
v_call: TRBV2
j_call: TRBJ1-2
cdr3_nt: TGTGCCAGCAGTGAACGGTGGGGGGAAGTAGGTGGCTACACCTTC
cdr3_aa: CASSERWGEVGGYTF

clone_size: -
d_call: -
v_call: TRBV12-3/TRBV12-4
j_call: TRBJ1-1
cdr3_nt: TGTGCCAGCAGTCCCCCTTCTACATGGGAAGCTTTCTTT
cdr3_aa: CASSPPSTWEAFF

clone_size: -
d_call: TRBD1
v_call: TRBV10-3
j_call: TRBJ2-7
cdr3_nt: TGTGCCAGTGGGACAGGGGGCTTCTACGAGCAGTACTTC
cdr3_aa: CASGTGGFYEQYF

clone_size: -
d_call: TRBD1
v_call: TRBV18
j_call: TRBJ2-7
cdr3_nt: TGTGCCAGCTCACCGGTCGGGGACAGCTACGAGCAGTACTTC
cdr3_aa: CASSPVGDSYEQYF

clone_size: -
d_call: -
v_call: TRBV2
j_call: TRBJ2-7
cdr3_nt: TGTGCCAGCAGCTCGCAATCGACAGCGTCCTACGAGCAGTACTTC
cdr3_aa: CASSSQSTASYEQYF

clone_size: -
d_call: -
v_call: TRBV5-8
j_call: TRBJ1-6
cdr3_nt: TGTGCCAGCAGCTTGGAGCAGGGCTATAATTCACCCCTCCACTTT
cdr3_aa: CASSLEQGYNSPLHF

clone_size: -
d_call: TRBD1
v_call: TRBV6-5
j_call: TRBJ2-7
cdr3_nt: TGTGCCATTACCGGGACAGGGGGCATCTACGAGCAGTACTTC
cdr3_aa: CAITGTGGIYEQYF

clone_size: -
d_call: TRBD2
v_call: TRBV7-9
j_call: TRBJ2-1
cdr3_nt: TGTGCCAGCAGCCGAACTAGCGGGGGGGCCTCCAACAATGAGCAGTTCTTC
cdr3_aa: CASSRTSGGASNNEQFF

clone_size: -
d_call: TRBD1
v_call: TRBV19
j_call: TRBJ2-3
cdr3_nt: TGTGCCAGTAGTTCGCTAAGGACAGGGACAGATACGCAGTATTTT
cdr3_aa: CASSSLRTGTDTQYF

clone_size: few
d_call: -
v_call: TRBV9
j_call: TRBJ2-5
cdr3_nt: TGTGCCAGCAGCCCCGGACCTCAAGGAAAGACCCAGTACTTC
cdr3_aa: CASSPGPQGKTQYF

clone_size: -
d_call: -
v_call: TRBV21-1
j_call: TRBJ2-3
cdr3_nt: TGTGCCAGCACCCCGCGCGACAGTGTAGCGGGACTGTACACAGATACGCAGTATTTT
cdr3_aa: CASTPRDSVAGLYTDTQYF

clone_size: -
d_call: TRBD2
v_call: TRBV27
j_call: TRBJ2-7
cdr3_nt: TGTGCCAGCAGTTTACTAAGGGCTAGCGGGGGGTCCTACGAGCAGTACTTC
cdr3_aa: CASSLLRASGGSYEQYF

clone_size: -
d_call: TRBD1
v_call: TRBV19
j_call: TRBJ1-1
cdr3_nt: TGTGCCAGTAGTGCACTGGGACAGCTGAACACTGAAGCTTTCTTT
cdr3_aa: CASSALGQLNTEAFF

clone_size: -
d_call: -
v_call: TRBV9
j_call: TRBJ2-7
cdr3_nt: TGTGCCAGCAGCGTAGTGATCTACGAGCAGTACTTC
cdr3_aa: CASSVVIYEQYF

clone_size: once
d_call: TRBD1
v_call: TRBV14
j_call: TRBJ2-1
cdr3_nt: TGTGCCAGCAGGGGACAGGGGCGCAATGAGCAGTTCTTC
cdr3_aa: CASRGQGRNEQFF

clone_size: once
d_call: TRBD1
v_call: TRBV15
j_call: TRBJ1-3
cdr3_nt: TGTGCCACCAGCAGAGCACCCCGGACAGGGGGGATTAACACCATATATTTT
cdr3_aa: CATSRAPRTGGINTIYF

clone_size: -
d_call: -
v_call: TRBV19
j_call: TRBJ2-4
cdr3_nt: TGTGCCAGTAGTACACAGGGTTTGTCCAAAAACATTCAGTACTTC
cdr3_aa: CASSTQGLSKNIQYF

clone_size: -
d_call: TRBD2
v_call: TRBV6-2/TRBV6-3
j_call: TRBJ2-1
cdr3_nt: TGTGCCAGCAGTTACTCGAGGGGGGGACTAGCGGGGTACCGTCCCGGGCAGTTCTTC
cdr3_aa: CASSYSRGGLAGYRPGQFF

clone_size: -
d_call: TRBD1
v_call: TRBV29-1
j_call: TRBJ2-2
cdr3_nt: TGCGCGGCTAACAGGGGGAGCCCGAACACCGGGGAGCTGTTTTTT
cdr3_aa: CAANRGSPNTGELFF

clone_size: -
d_call: -
v_call: TRBV10-3
j_call: TRBJ2-2
cdr3_nt: TGTGCCATCAGTGAGGAGGAGAACACCGGGGAGCTGTTTTTT
cdr3_aa: CAISEEENTGELFF

clone_size: -
d_call: TRBD1
v_call: TRBV5-5
j_call: TRBJ1-2
cdr3_nt: TGTGCCAGCAGCCTAATAGGGACAGTTAACTATGGCTACACCTTC
cdr3_aa: CASSLIGTVNYGYTF

clone_size: -
d_call: -
v_call: TRBV7-8
j_call: TRBJ2-7
cdr3_nt: TGTGCCAGCAGCCCACTCTCTCTAGGAGTGAGGTCCGAGCAGTACTTC
cdr3_aa: CASSPLSLGVRSEQYF

clone_size: -
d_call: -
v_call: TRBV5-4
j_call: TRBJ2-7
cdr3_nt: TGTGCCAGCAGCTTGCCGCCAGGGGCCTCCTACGAGCAGTACTTC
cdr3_aa: CASSLPPGASYEQYF

clone_size: -
d_call: -
v_call: TRBV2
j_call: TRBJ1-4
cdr3_nt: TGTGCCAGCATGGCGGTCTATGAAAAACTGTTTTTT
cdr3_aa: CASMAVYEKLFF

clone_size: -
d_call: TRBD2
v_call: TRBV19
j_call: TRBJ2-3
cdr3_nt: TGTGCCAGTAGGAGACTAGCGGGAGGAGTCGATACGCAGTATTTT
cdr3_aa: CASRRLAGGVDTQYF

clone_size: -
d_call: TRBD2
v_call: TRBV7-3
j_call: TRBJ2-3
cdr3_nt: TGTGCCAGCAGCATGTACACACTAGCGGGAGACCCAGATACGCAGTATTTT
cdr3_aa: CASSMYTLAGDPDTQYF

clone_size: -
d_call: -
v_call: TRBV5-1
j_call: TRBJ1-2
cdr3_nt: TGCGCCAGCAGCTTGGACCTACATTCCAACTATGGCTACACCTTC
cdr3_aa: CASSLDLHSNYGYTF

clone_size: -
d_call: -
v_call: TRBV19
j_call: TRBJ1-6
cdr3_nt: TGTGCCAGTAGTATTGGCCCGGCCGGGGCCTACTCACCCCTCCACTTT
cdr3_aa: CASSIGPAGAYSPLHF